The sequence of this T cell receptor (beta chain) was determined in a study of OX40 agonist ivuxolimab in advanced cancers. Sequencing was performed with immunoSEQ multiplex PCR; in TCRdb, only in-frame clones are kept and a portion is missing. The repertoire holds 65,000 or so clones, about 92% seen once, with 13% in the top ten. Regarding this clone: Its cognate antigen is unknown.

Germline V gene lookup returns CDR1 MNHEY and CDR2 SVGAGI. CDR3 size: 15 residues. Trimming removed 5 bases from V and 3 bases from J; junction bases left unmatched: 6. Autoimmune disease history or systemic immunosuppression led to patients being barred. Findings and limits, study-wide: On average, CD8+ T cells had more expanded clones than CD4+.

This clonotype was sampled from an adult with an advanced solid tumor such as melanoma, head and neck, liver or kidney cancer. The chain has TRBV6-5 and TRBJ2-3; 9 bases map to TRBD1. The specimen comprised CD4+ or CD8+ T cells sorted from blood, sampled in a trial of the OX40 agonist ivuxolimab. The CDR3: CASSTGTGYTDTQYF. DNA of the CDR3: TGTGCCAGCAGTACCGGGACAGGGTATACAGATACGCAGTATTTT.